This TCR beta chain was sequenced during a study of vaccination and CD4 T cells after COVID-19. The wider study: The convalescent group had six males, four females, seven Caucasians, two Asians, one multiracial. Timing of post-vaccine sample collection was a median 72 days after dose two, with a range of 14 to 241. Study-level findings and limits: Post-vaccination reactive clonotypes (median approximately 36) did not differ significantly from post-infection (approximately 23). This study had few convalescent patients and no early post-infection samples.

Germline V gene lookup returns CDR1 LNHDA and CDR2 SQIVND (reference sequence). The CDR3 length is 16 residues. J gave up 2 bases and V 0 bases, and 3 bases lay outside the gene matches. Each CDR3 protein gets one entry after TCRdb re-called the PCR reads with MiXCR. The repertoire holds fewer than 20,000 distinct CDR3 sequences, with less than 80% as singletons. This clonotype was observed once. The antigen remains unidentified. The rearrangement joins TRBV19 to TRBJ2-1; the match to TRBD1 covers 8 bases. The input for sequencing was CD4+ T cells from blood, taken before SARS-CoV-2 vaccination. The TCR sequence derives from a human donor who had recovered from COVID-19. The CDR3 DNA follows: TGTGCCAGTAGTATAGATCGGGACAGGACCTACAATGAGCAGTTCTTC. It codes for CASSIDRDRTYNEQFF.